This T cell receptor beta chain was found in a study of graft-versus-host responses after intestinal transplantation. Study context: All recipients were given anti-thymocyte globulin induction, and tacrolimus and steroids were then administered for about three years.

Produced via immunoSEQ multiplex PCR; TCRdb's table is partial and in-frame only. The sample consists of approximately 58,000 clones, around 90% of them appearing once. Germline CDR1 and CDR2: SEHNR and FQNEAQ (reference sequence). Trimming cost V 0 bases and J 2 bases, with 11 bases left between them. There are 16 residues in the CDR3. This TCR came from a human patient who received an intestinal transplant, so some T cells may come from the graft donor. J is TRBJ2-1 and V is TRBV7-9; D uncertain. The sequencing used PBMCs, collected 26 days after transplant. CDR3 coding DNA: TGTGCCAGCAGCTTAGCGGCCGTCACCCCCTACAATGAGCAGTTCTTC. Encoded protein: CASSLAAVTPYNEQFF.